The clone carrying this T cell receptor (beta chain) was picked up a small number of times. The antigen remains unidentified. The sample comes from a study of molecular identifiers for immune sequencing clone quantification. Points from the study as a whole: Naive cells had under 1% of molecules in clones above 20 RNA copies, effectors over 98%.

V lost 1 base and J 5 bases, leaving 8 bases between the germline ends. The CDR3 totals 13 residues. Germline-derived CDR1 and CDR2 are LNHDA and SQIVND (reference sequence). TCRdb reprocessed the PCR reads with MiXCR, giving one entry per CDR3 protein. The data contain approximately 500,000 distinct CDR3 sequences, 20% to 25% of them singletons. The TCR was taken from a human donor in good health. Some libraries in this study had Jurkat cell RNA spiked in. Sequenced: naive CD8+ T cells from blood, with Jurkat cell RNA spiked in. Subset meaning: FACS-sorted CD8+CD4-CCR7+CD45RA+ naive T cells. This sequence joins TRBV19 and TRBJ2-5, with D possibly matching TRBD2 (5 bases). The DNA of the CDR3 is TGTGCCAGTAGTATAGCGGAGGAGGAGACCCAGTACTTC. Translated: CASSIAEEETQYF.